Listed below are T cell receptor beta chains from one sample, sequenced in a study of CD8 T cells in Susac syndrome. TCRdb re-derived calls from the immunoSEQ multiplex PCR reads in MiXCR, one entry per CDR3 protein. Of about 180,000 distinct CDR3 sequences in the sample, about 93% were seen once. Sequenced input: CD4+ T cells from PBMCs. The receptors come from a human donor with Susac syndrome. CDR3s include the opening cysteine and the closing phenylalanine or tryptophan. D genes are given only for firm matches. The listing skips clone size in some rows; elsewhere it reads once, few, many or a size class.

size: -; V: TRBV24-1; D: TRBD2; J: TRBJ2-3; CDR3: CATSGGLAGGADTQYF; DNA: TGTGCCACCAGTGGTGGACTAGCGGGAGGTGCAGATACGCAGTATTTT
size: once; V: TRBV12-3/TRBV12-4; D: -; J: TRBJ2-3; CDR3: CASSLVIADTQYF; DNA: TGTGCCAGCAGTTTAGTGATCGCAGATACGCAGTATTTT
size: -; V: TRBV5-1; D: -; J: TRBJ1-1; CDR3: CASSLVRQNTEAFF; DNA: TGCGCCAGCAGCTTGGTACGACAGAACACTGAAGCTTTCTTT
size: -; V: TRBV20-1; D: -; J: TRBJ2-7; CDR3: CSASERALPREQYF; DNA: TGCAGTGCTAGTGAAAGGGCCCTCCCCCGCGAGCAGTACTTC
size: -; V: TRBV19; D: TRBD1; J: TRBJ1-1; CDR3: CASSIGDRGPEAFF; DNA: TGTGCCAGTAGTATTGGGGACAGGGGGCCTGAAGCTTTCTTT
size: -; V: TRBV28; D: TRBD1; J: TRBJ1-2; CDR3: CASSVGTGGEGYTF; DNA: TGTGCCAGCAGCGTCGGGACAGGGGGCGAGGGCTACACCTTC
size: -; V: TRBV27; D: -; J: TRBJ2-7; CDR3: CASGDPPGRGGVEQYF; DNA: TGTGCCAGCGGAGACCCCCCGGGACGGGGCGGTGTCGAGCAGTACTTC
size: -; V: TRBV12-3/TRBV12-4; D: -; J: TRBJ2-2; CDR3: CASSFSLGVSGELFF; DNA: TGTGCCAGCAGTTTTTCCCTTGGGGTGTCCGGGGAGCTGTTTTTT
size: once; V: TRBV5-1; D: TRBD1; J: TRBJ2-7; CDR3: CASSLTRSTGDSYEQYF; DNA: TGCGCCAGCAGCTTGACCAGATCGACAGGGGACTCCTACGAGCAGTACTTC
size: once; V: TRBV5-6; D: TRBD1; J: TRBJ2-7; CDR3: CASSSYRDRQSYEQYF; DNA: TGTGCCAGCAGCTCGTACCGGGACAGGCAATCCTACGAGCAGTACTTC
size: -; V: TRBV15; D: -; J: TRBJ1-1; CDR3: CATSRTGDGNTEAFF; DNA: TGTGCCACCAGCAGAACAGGAGACGGGAACACTGAAGCTTTCTTT
size: -; V: TRBV10-1; D: -; J: TRBJ2-7; CDR3: CASIGPTPSNSYEQYF; DNA: TGCGCCAGCATAGGCCCGACACCCTCGAATTCCTACGAGCAGTACTTC
size: -; V: TRBV12-5; D: TRBD2; J: TRBJ2-3; CDR3: CASGLVPGLAPYTDTQYF; DNA: TGTGCTAGTGGTTTGGTACCGGGACTAGCTCCATACACAGATACGCAGTATTTT
size: once; V: TRBV12-3/TRBV12-4; D: TRBD1; J: TRBJ1-2; CDR3: CASSPGTGGGGYTF; DNA: TGTGCCAGCAGTCCCGGGACAGGGGGCGGGGGCTACACCTTC
size: -; V: TRBV28; D: TRBD1; J: TRBJ1-4; CDR3: CASSKDRGSGKLFF; DNA: TGTGCCAGCAGTAAGGACAGGGGAAGCGGAAAACTGTTTTTT
size: -; V: TRBV9; D: TRBD1; J: TRBJ1-6; CDR3: CASSVNRGSGSPLHF; DNA: TGTGCCAGCAGCGTAAACAGGGGCTCGGGTTCACCCCTCCACTTT
size: once; V: TRBV7-9; D: -; J: TRBJ1-2; CDR3: CASSSGTGSFGYGYTF; DNA: TGTGCCAGCAGCTCCGGGACGGGCTCATTTGGCTATGGCTACACCTTC
size: -; V: TRBV5-1; D: TRBD2; J: TRBJ2-1; CDR3: CASSKEAGTYNEQFF; DNA: TGCGCCAGCAGCAAAGAAGCGGGAACTTACAATGAGCAGTTCTTC
size: -; V: TRBV12-3/TRBV12-4; D: -; J: TRBJ1-4; CDR3: CASFRVGEKLFF; DNA: TGTGCCAGCTTTCGGGTCGGTGAAAAACTGTTTTTT
size: once; V: TRBV29-1; D: -; J: TRBJ2-3; CDR3: CSVESAPASTDTQYF; DNA: TGCAGCGTTGAAAGCGCTCCTGCTAGCACAGATACGCAGTATTTT
size: -; V: TRBV5-1; D: TRBD2; J: TRBJ2-5; CDR3: CASSLTGLAGVVGETQYF; DNA: TGCGCCAGCAGCTTGACGGGACTAGCGGGAGTAGTCGGAGAGACCCAGTACTTC
size: -; V: TRBV19; D: TRBD2; J: TRBJ2-1; CDR3: CASSFQRGSDEQFF; DNA: TGTGCCAGTAGTTTCCAGCGGGGTAGTGACGAGCAGTTCTTC
size: -; V: TRBV6-5; D: TRBD1; J: TRBJ1-1; CDR3: CASSPIRTGTKAFF; DNA: TGTGCCAGCAGCCCGATCCGGACAGGGACGAAAGCTTTCTTT
size: -; V: TRBV20-1; D: -; J: TRBJ1-2; CDR3: CSARDDGGRNYGYTF; DNA: TGCAGTGCTAGGGACGACGGGGGAAGGAACTATGGCTACACCTTC
size: -; V: TRBV5-6; D: -; J: TRBJ2-1; CDR3: CASSLGDFSYNEQFF; DNA: TGTGCCAGCAGCTTAGGGGACTTCTCCTACAATGAGCAGTTCTTC
size: -; V: TRBV15; D: -; J: TRBJ1-4; CDR3: CATSRDPGGEEKLFF; DNA: TGTGCCACCAGCAGAGATCCCGGGGGGGAAGAAAAACTGTTTTTT
size: -; V: TRBV7-2; D: -; J: TRBJ2-3; CDR3: CASLMGGRDTQYF; DNA: TGTGCCAGCCTTATGGGGGGCCGGGATACGCAGTATTTT
size: -; V: TRBV18; D: TRBD1; J: TRBJ1-5; CDR3: CASSREQGAFQPQHF; DNA: TGTGCCAGCTCACGAGAACAGGGGGCGTTTCAGCCCCAGCATTTT
size: -; V: TRBV10-3; D: -; J: TRBJ2-2; CDR3: CAISEEEGPTGELFF; DNA: TGTGCCATCAGTGAGGAGGAGGGTCCCACCGGGGAGCTGTTTTTT
size: -; V: TRBV12-3/TRBV12-4; D: TRBD1; J: TRBJ2-3; CDR3: CASSSGTGGTDTQYF; DNA: TGTGCCAGCAGTTCGGGGACAGGGGGCACAGATACGCAGTATTTT
size: -; V: TRBV7-9; D: -; J: TRBJ2-4; CDR3: CASSFEERGGNIQYF; DNA: TGTGCCAGCAGCTTCGAGGAGAGAGGGGGGAACATTCAGTACTTC
size: -; V: TRBV5-1; D: TRBD1; J: TRBJ1-2; CDR3: CASSPDRDDGYTF; DNA: TGCGCCAGCAGCCCAGACAGGGATGACGGCTACACCTTC
size: -; V: TRBV28; D: -; J: TRBJ2-5; CDR3: CASSLALQETQYF; DNA: TGTGCCAGCAGTTTAGCCCTACAAGAGACCCAGTACTTC
size: -; V: TRBV29-1; D: TRBD2; J: TRBJ2-1; CDR3: CSVAGGHNEQFF; DNA: TGCAGCGTAGCGGGGGGGCACAATGAGCAGTTCTTC
size: -; V: TRBV5-1; D: TRBD1; J: TRBJ2-3; CDR3: CASRDRGGSTDTQYF; DNA: TGCGCCAGCAGAGACAGGGGTGGAAGCACAGATACGCAGTATTTT
size: -; V: TRBV12-3/TRBV12-4; D: -; J: TRBJ1-6; CDR3: CASSLVSEGNSPLHF; DNA: TGTGCCAGCAGTTTAGTGTCGGAGGGTAATTCACCCCTCCACTTT
size: few; V: TRBV20-1; D: -; J: TRBJ2-5; CDR3: CSARRGRQETQYF; DNA: TGCAGTGCTAGAAGGGGTAGACAAGAGACCCAGTACTTC
size: -; V: TRBV19; D: -; J: TRBJ2-7; CDR3: CASSIGQPPYEQYF; DNA: TGTGCCAGTAGTATTGGACAACCCCCTTACGAGCAGTACTTC
size: few; V: TRBV12-3/TRBV12-4; D: -; J: TRBJ1-1; CDR3: CASSSGGTEAFF; DNA: TGTGCCAGCAGTTCCGGTGGCACTGAAGCTTTCTTT
size: -; V: TRBV5-1; D: -; J: TRBJ1-2; CDR3: CASSQGSPPLLYTF; DNA: TGCGCCAGCAGCCAGGGTTCCCCGCCTCTACTCTACACCTTC
size: -; V: TRBV4-3; D: -; J: TRBJ2-1; CDR3: CASSQELSSYNEQFF; DNA: TGCGCCAGCAGCCAAGAGCTAAGCTCCTACAATGAGCAGTTCTTC
size: -; V: TRBV29-1; D: -; J: TRBJ2-3; CDR3: CSVGSGGPDTQYF; DNA: TGCAGCGTTGGGTCCGGGGGACCCGATACGCAGTATTTT
size: -; V: TRBV28; D: TRBD1; J: TRBJ1-1; CDR3: CASSIGTEYEAFF; DNA: TGTGCCAGCAGTATCGGGACAGAGTACGAAGCTTTCTTT
size: -; V: TRBV7-7; D: -; J: TRBJ2-5; CDR3: CASSLKGGETQYF; DNA: TGTGCTAGCAGCTTAAAAGGGGGAGAGACCCAGTACTTC
size: -; V: TRBV19; D: -; J: TRBJ2-3; CDR3: CASSAASRPRADTQYF; DNA: TGTGCCAGTAGTGCTGCGTCCCGTCCGCGCGCAGATACGCAGTATTTT
size: once; V: TRBV12-3/TRBV12-4; D: -; J: TRBJ2-1; CDR3: CASSLGLGHFF; DNA: TGTGCCAGCAGTTTAGGGCTAGGGCACTTCTTC
size: -; V: TRBV20-1; D: -; J: TRBJ2-3; CDR3: CSARDDSTDTQYF; DNA: TGCAGTGCTAGAGATGATAGCACAGATACGCAGTATTTT
size: -; V: TRBV6-5; D: -; J: TRBJ2-3; CDR3: CASSWRRGTDTQYF; DNA: TGTGCCAGCAGTTGGAGAAGGGGAACAGATACGCAGTATTTT
size: -; V: TRBV20-1; D: -; J: TRBJ2-2; CDR3: CSASSVSTGELFF; DNA: TGCAGTGCTAGCTCAGTAAGCACCGGGGAGCTGTTTTTT
size: -; V: TRBV20-1; D: TRBD2; J: TRBJ2-1; CDR3: CSARISGSSYNEQFF; DNA: TGCAGTGCTAGAATTAGCGGGAGCTCCTACAATGAGCAGTTCTTC
size: -; V: TRBV3-1; D: -; J: TRBJ2-3; CDR3: CASRSDISTDTQYF; DNA: TGTGCCAGCAGATCGGATATTAGCACAGATACGCAGTATTTT
size: -; V: TRBV28; D: -; J: TRBJ2-7; CDR3: CASSLSGSNYEQYF; DNA: TGTGCCAGCAGTTTATCAGGCAGCAACTACGAGCAGTACTTC
size: -; V: TRBV20-1; D: TRBD2; J: TRBJ2-1; CDR3: CSARAGGSRPNEQFF; DNA: TGCAGTGCTCGAGCGGGAGGGTCGAGGCCCAATGAGCAGTTCTTC
size: -; V: TRBV5-8; D: -; J: TRBJ1-5; CDR3: CASSLRGGNQPQHF; DNA: TGTGCCAGCAGCCTTCGAGGCGGAAATCAGCCCCAGCATTTT